This T cell receptor (beta chain) comes out of a study of CD8+CD57+ T cells in acquired aplastic anemia. Study overall: Quantities of DNA derived from sorted CD4+ and CD8+ cells averaged approximately 3 ug. The average read count for CD4+ cells in healthy donors was 10 million to 11 million.

TCR beta VDJ and CDR3 profiling used genomic DNA as template. TCRdb itself ran the reads through MiXCR, one entry per CDR3 protein. The sample has 98,000 or so distinct CDR3 sequences; less than 65% are singletons. Concerning this clonotype: What it binds is not known.

Study observations and caveats: Roughly 31 was the count of CD8+ CDR3 sequences that patients shared with controls.

Germline V CDR1 and CDR2: ENHRY, SYGVKD. CDR3 length equals 13 residues. Losses at the gene ends were 6 bases for V and 3 bases for J; bases not matched to a gene: 1. The chain has TRBV10-3 and TRBJ2-7; 11 bases match TRBD1. The source material was sorted CD4+, CD8+, or CD8+CD57+ T cells (not recorded which) from PBMCs. This TCR came from a human donor in good health, serving as a control. The CDR3: CAISGTGGYEQYF. The CDR3 nucleotides are TGTGCCATCAGCGGGACAGGGGGCTACGAGCAGTACTTC.